The 7 T cell receptor beta chains listed next were all sequenced from one sample in a study of early T cells in non-severe SARS-CoV-2 infection. One entry per CDR3 protein, called by TCRdb with MiXCR from the 5' RACE reads. Of about 79,000 distinct CDR3 sequences in the sample, about 13% were seen once. Sequences were obtained from whole blood. The receptors were sampled from an adult who was a healthcare worker with PCR-confirmed SARS-CoV-2 infection or an uninfected control (not recorded which).

This chain links TRBV2 with TRBJ1-4, with unresolved D. Germline-derived CDR1 and CDR2 are SNHLY and FYNNEI. The CDR3 covers 12 residues. The germline V and J ends were trimmed by 6 bases and 7 bases, with 9 bases remaining between them. CDR3 in DNA: TGTGCCAGCAGATCCACGGGTGAAAAACTGTTTTTT. Encoded protein: CASRSTGEKLFF.

This clonotype was observed a few times. The chain recombines TRBV28 with TRBJ1-5, with 8 bases that match TRBD1. CDR3 length equals 15 residues. Germline CDR1 is MDHEN and CDR2 is SYDVKM. J lost 9 bases, V lost 7 bases, and 14 bases had no gene match. CDR3: CASTPPTGVSWPQHF. Written as DNA, the CDR3 is TGTGCCAGCACCCCGCCGACAGGGGTCTCATGGCCCCAGCATTTT.

This clonotype was recorded many times. The chain recombines TRBV20-1 with TRBJ1-1; the D gene is possibly TRBD1 (5 bases). CDR1 and CDR2 (germline): DFQATT, SNEGSKA (reference sequence). Trimming left V 1 base short and J 1 base short, with 22 bases between. The CDR3 is 18 amino acids. The chain's CDR3 is CSARVWGRADRKNTEAFF. The CDR3 DNA is TGCAGTGCTAGAGTCTGGGGCAGGGCAGATAGGAAGAACACTGAAGCTTTCTTT.

The chain recombines TRBV20-1 with TRBJ2-3; D may be TRBD1 or TRBD2 (6 bases each). Trimming stripped 4 bases from V and 4 bases from J, with 12 bases between. The CDR3 has 13 residues. Germline CDR1 reads DFQATT; CDR2 reads SNEGSKA (reference sequence). As DNA, the CDR3 is TGCAGTGCTATATCCGGGGGCCCAGATACGCAGTATTTT. It specifies CSAISGGPDTQYF.

The rearrangement joins TRBV20-1 to TRBJ1-4, with no clear D. CDR1 DFQATT and CDR2 SNEGSKA come from the germline V gene (reference sequence). The CDR3 loop spans 13 amino acids. Trimming stripped 6 bases from V and 3 bases from J, with 11 bases between. The CDR3 here is CSAKRAANEKLFF. The CDR3 DNA sequence: TGCAGTGCGAAGCGGGCAGCTAATGAAAAACTGTTTTTT.

The chain links TRBV7-8 to TRBJ2-2; 11 positions agree with TRBD2. J was trimmed by 3 bases and V by 10 bases; bases with no gene match: 4. This CDR3 region has 14 residues. CDR1 SGHVS and CDR2 FQNEAQ come from the germline V gene. In DNA form, the CDR3 reads TGTGCCACTCGACTAGCGGGGTACACCGGGGAGCTGTTTTTT. Amino acid sequence: CATRLAGYTGELFF.

In its sample, this clonotype was seen a few times. The V call is TRBV14, the J call TRBJ2-7; maybe TRBD2 (5 bases). The CDR3 has 14 amino acids. In germline, CDR1 is SGHDN, CDR2 FVKESK. The V gene lost 1 base and the J gene lost 2 bases, with 9 bases spanning the gap. CDR3 sequence: CASSQVGDPYEQYF. In DNA form, the CDR3 reads TGTGCCAGCAGCCAAGTGGGAGACCCCTACGAGCAGTACTTC. The full variable domain, in which reference TRBV14 and TRBJ2-7 provide the parts outside the CDR3, is EAGVTQFPSHSVIEKGQTVTLRCDPISGHDNLYWYRRVMGKEIKFLLHFVKESKQDESGMPNNRFLAERTGGTYSTLKVQPAELEDSGVYFCASSQVGDPYEQYFGPGTRLTVT.